Below are 28 T cell receptor beta chains sequenced from a single sample in a study of OX40 agonist ivuxolimab in advanced cancers. Library generation was performed with the immunoSEQ multiplex PCR assay. TCRdb mirrors the immuneACCESS table, restricted to in-frame sequences. Some clones are absent from its copies; in checked studies, under half trace to an unresolved V gene, and the reason for the others is unknown. The sample profile shows fewer than 120,000 clones; 89% of them were found once. The top ten clonotypes cover 0.27% of the sample. The sample consisted of CD4+ or CD8+ T cells sorted from blood, taken in a trial of the OX40 agonist ivuxolimab. Source of these receptors: an adult with an advanced solid tumor such as melanoma, head and neck, liver or kidney cancer.

The V and J genes are TRBV29-1 and TRBJ2-3; no clear D. V lost 3 bases to trimming and J lost 5 bases, with 12 bases between them. Germline V gene lookup returns CDR1 SQVTM and CDR2 ANQGSEA. The CDR3 has 13 residues. The CDR3: CSVDPGSGDTQYF. The CDR3 bases are TGCAGCGTTGATCCGGGTTCAGGAGATACGCAGTATTTT.

This clone showed up just once. The rearrangement uses TRBV5-6 and TRBJ1-1; D possibly corresponds to TRBD1 (5 bases). Germline assignment: CDR1 SGHDT and CDR2 YYEEEE. The CDR3 is 16 residues long. The V end was cut by 4 bases, the J end by 5 bases, with 21 bases between. CDR3 nucleotide sequence: TGTGCCAGCAGCCCGGCTGGCGGACGGGGGGAGACTGAAGCTTTCTTT. The encoded protein is CASSPAGGRGETEAFF.

The chain recombines TRBV15 with TRBJ1-1, with D hard to call. Trimming pared 0 bases from V and 10 bases from J, leaving 15 bases between. This CDR3 contains 14 residues. From germline, CDR1 is LNHNV and CDR2 YYDKDF (reference sequence). CDR3 residues: CATSRDLSRRRAFF. The CDR3, as DNA: TGTGCCACCAGCAGAGATTTGAGTAGAAGGAGAGCTTTCTTT.

The chain is built from TRBV6-5 and TRBJ1-5; 8 bases line up with TRBD1. This CDR3 contains 14 residues. Trimming removed 6 bases from V and 2 bases from J; junction bases left unmatched: 3. Germline assignment: CDR1 MNHEY and CDR2 SVGAGI. CDR3 loop: CASRRGQGNQPQHF. The CDR3 nucleotides are TGTGCCAGCAGGAGGGGACAGGGCAATCAGCCCCAGCATTTT.

This clone was counted a few times. The V and J genes are TRBV19 and TRBJ2-7; 8 bases line up with TRBD2. The germline V gene encodes CDR1 LNHDA and CDR2 SQIVND (reference sequence). The junction had 13 bases not matched to a gene; V was cut back by 3 bases and J by 3 bases. The CDR3 is made up of 17 amino acids. Here the CDR3 reads CASSISSSQRGLYEQYF. The CDR3 coding sequence is TGTGCCAGTAGTATTTCATCGTCCCAGCGGGGGCTCTACGAGCAGTACTTC.

The chain couples TRBV7-2 to TRBJ1-5, with D perhaps matching TRBD1 (6 bases). Germline lookup yields CDR1 SGHTA and CDR2 FQGNSA. The CDR3 runs to 15 residues. The V gene lost 3 bases and the J gene lost 1 base, with 10 bases spanning the gap. CDR3 in DNA: TGTGCCAGCAGCTTGTGGGGACAAAGCAATCAGCCCCAGCATTTT. Amino acid sequence: CASSLWGQSNQPQHF. The entire variable domain, with the rest obtained from reference TRBV7-2 and TRBJ1-5, is as follows: GAGVSQSPSNKVTEKGKDVELRCDPISGHTALYWYRQSLGQGLEFLIYFQGNSAPDKSGLPSDRFSAERTGGSVSTLTIQRTQQEDSAVYLCASSLWGQSNQPQHFGDGTRLSIL.

This chain uses TRBV14 with TRBJ1-1, with D unclear. Germline V gene data show CDR1 as SGHDN and CDR2 as FVKESK. This CDR3 region has 19 residues. Trimming removed 5 bases at V and 11 bases at J, with 36 bases between. CDR3 loop: CASSIGVTRELRERNEAFF. The DNA for the CDR3 is TGTGCCAGCAGCATCGGAGTCACTCGCGAGCTTCGCGAGAGGAATGAGGCTTTCTTT.

The chain uses TRBV5-6 and TRBJ1-1, with a possible D match to TRBD1 (5 bases). With 3 bases removed from V and 0 bases from J, the gap between germline ends came to 9 bases. The length of the CDR3 is 14 residues. Germline V gene sequence: CDR1 SGHDT, CDR2 YYEEEE. The CDR3 here is CASSSGTMNTEAFF. The CDR3 coding sequence is TGTGCCAGCAGCTCTGGGACTATGAACACTGAAGCTTTCTTT.

The chain joins TRBV9 to TRBJ1-1; D remains unclear. Germline V CDR1 and CDR2: SGDLS, YYNGEE. The V end was cut by 3 bases, the J end by 11 bases, with 14 bases between. The CDR3 has 12 amino acids. The CDR3 loop is CASSGLSEGAFF. The CDR3, as DNA: TGTGCCAGCAGCGGGCTATCTGAAGGGGCTTTCTTT.

The genes are TRBV30 and TRBJ1-6, with D possibly being TRBD1 (5 bases). V was cut by 1 base and J by 7 bases, with 11 bases left in between. Looked up from germline, CDR1 is GTSNPN and CDR2 is SVGIG (reference sequence). There are 14 residues in the CDR3. The CDR3 protein is CAWSAGTENSPLHF. CDR3 DNA: TGTGCCTGGAGTGCCGGGACTGAGAATTCACCCCTCCACTTT. Looking up the rest from reference TRBV30 and TRBJ1-6 gives the full variable domain: SQTIHQWPATLVQPVGSPLSLECTVEGTSNPNLYWYRQAAGRGLQLLFYSVGIGQISSEVPQNLSASRPQDRQFILSSKKLLLSDSGFYLCAWSAGTENSPLHFGNGTRLTVT.

The chain carries TRBV10-3 and TRBJ2-1, with D tentatively TRBD2 (6 bases). Per the germline V gene, CDR1 is ENHRY and CDR2 is SYGVKD. The ends were cut back, 9 bases at V and 0 bases at J, with 15 bases in the middle. The CDR3 is 15 residues long. For the CDR3, the DNA is TGTGCCATTAGTAGCGGTCAAAGCTCCTACAATGAGCAGTTCTTC. Its protein is CAISSGQSSYNEQFF.

The chain couples TRBV30 to TRBJ2-7; TRBD2 is a possible D gene (6 bases). Germline assignment: CDR1 GTSNPN and CDR2 SVGIG (reference sequence). V was clipped by 2 bases and J by 0 bases, with 14 bases between them. The CDR3 contains 15 residues. The CDR3 bases are TGTGCCTGGAGTCACGGAGGGCTTTCCTCCTACGAGCAGTACTTC. As protein: CAWSHGGLSSYEQYF.

The CDR3 spells CAIKGVLGNTEAFF. As DNA, the CDR3 is TGTGCCATCAAAGGAGTCCTGGGGAACACTGAAGCTTTCTTT. This chain connects TRBV10-3 to TRBJ1-1; D not resolved. The CDR3 runs 14 residues. The V end lost 7 bases, the J end lost 1 base, and 13 bases lay between the germline ends. The germline V gene has CDR1 ENHRY and CDR2 SYGVKD.

This rearrangement joins TRBV4-3 to TRBJ2-7; 8 bases fit TRBD1. V trimming: 1 base; J trimming: 0 bases; junction bases outside the gene matches: 2. This CDR3 is 15 amino acids long. Germline loops: CDR1 LGHNA, CDR2 YSLEER. This CDR3 is CASSQAQGASYEQYF. The CDR3 coding sequence is TGCGCCAGCAGCCAAGCCCAGGGGGCCTCCTACGAGCAGTACTTC.

This clone was seen just once. The rearrangement joins TRBV7-2 to TRBJ1-5; TRBD1 agrees at 8 bases. V lost 5 bases to trimming and J lost 0 bases; unmatched junction nucleotides: 6. The CDR3 is made up of 16 amino acids. The germline V gene encodes CDR1 SGHTA and CDR2 FQGNSA. DNA for the CDR3: TGTGCCAGCAGCGCCCGGACAGGGTATAGCAATCAGCCCCAGCATTTT. This translates into CASSARTGYSNQPQHF.

The chain carries TRBV19 and TRBJ1-5; no clear D gene. The CDR3 is 14 amino acids. The V gene lost 3 bases and the J gene lost 3 bases, with 9 bases spanning the gap. CDR1 LNHDA and CDR2 SQIVND come from the germline V gene (reference sequence). CDR3 DNA: TGTGCCAGTAGTATCGAGGCCGTCAATCAGCCCCAGCATTTT. Protein: CASSIEAVNQPQHF.

The chain uses TRBV28 and TRBJ1-2, with a possible D match to TRBD1 (6 bases). Germline V gives CDR1 MDHEN, CDR2 SYDVKM. The CDR3 sequence is 14 residues long. V shed 6 bases and J shed 2 bases, with 13 bases lying between them. The CDR3 nucleotides read TGTGCCAGCAGCGAAGGGGGTGGGAACTATGGCTACACCTTC. This sequence encodes CASSEGGGNYGYTF.

The chain uses TRBV28 and TRBJ2-1, with 7 nucleotides matching TRBD2. J was trimmed by 8 bases and V by 8 bases; bases with no gene match: 6. The CDR3 totals 12 residues. Germline CDR1 reads MDHEN; CDR2 reads SYDVKM. This CDR3 is CASASGGDEQFF. The DNA for the CDR3 is TGTGCCAGCGCTTCGGGAGGCGATGAGCAGTTCTTC.

The genes are TRBV30 and TRBJ1-2; D ambiguous. Germline V gene sequence: CDR1 GTSNPN, CDR2 SVGIG (reference sequence). V was cut by 4 bases and J by 4 bases, with 10 bases left in between. The CDR3 runs to 12 residues. CDR3 DNA sequence: TGTGCCTGGAACATGGGAGGCTATGGCTACACCTTC. It specifies CAWNMGGYGYTF.

CDR3: CASSVQGAAARGYTF. Here the CDR3 DNA reads TGTGCCAGTAGTGTTCAGGGGGCGGCAGCTCGTGGCTACACCTTC. The rearrangement joins TRBV19 to TRBJ1-2; 8 positions agree with TRBD1. Trimming at V came to 5 bases and at J to 7 bases, leaving 12 bases not matched to a gene. Per the germline V gene, CDR1 is LNHDA and CDR2 is SQIVND (reference sequence). There are 15 residues in the CDR3. Full variable domain (outside the CDR3, taken from reference TRBV19 and TRBJ1-2): DGGITQSPKYLFRKEGQNVTLSCEQNLNHDAMYWYRQDPGQGLRLIYYSQIVNDFQKGDIAEGYSVSREKKESFPLTVTSAQKNPTAFYLCASSVQGAAARGYTFGSGTRLTVV.

CDR3 bases: TGTGCCAGCAGCCAAGACAGGGTGGGTGAAGCTTTCTTT. As protein: CASSQDRVGEAFF. The rearrangement links TRBV6-5 to TRBJ1-1; 7 positions agree with TRBD1. The CDR3 consists of 13 residues. Germline-derived CDR1 and CDR2 are MNHEY and SVGAGI. The V gene end was trimmed by 6 bases and the J gene end by 7 bases; junction bases not matched to a gene: 8.

This chain connects TRBV19 to TRBJ1-1; D is possibly TRBD1 (5 bases). This CDR3 region has 14 residues. Per the germline V gene, CDR1 is LNHDA and CDR2 is SQIVND (reference sequence). V was shortened by 7 bases and J by 0 bases, with 12 bases between the two germline ends. The CDR3 here is CASMPGRLNTEAFF. CDR3 in DNA: TGTGCCAGTATGCCAGGGCGATTGAACACTGAAGCTTTCTTT.

The count of this clone is one. The J gene is TRBJ2-3, the V gene TRBV6-5; 8 bases line up with TRBD1. Germline lookup yields CDR1 MNHEY and CDR2 SVGAGI. The CDR3 is 15 residues long. J gave up 2 bases and V 4 bases, and 5 bases lay outside the gene matches. For the CDR3, the DNA is TGTGCCAGCAGTTGGGGGACAGGTCCCACAGATACGCAGTATTTT. As protein: CASSWGTGPTDTQYF.

V usage is TRBV14 and J usage is TRBJ1-2; no firm D call. The CDR3 has 15 amino acids. V dropped 1 base and J dropped 3 bases, with 12 bases sitting between them. Germline lookup yields CDR1 SGHDN and CDR2 FVKESK. CDR3: CASSQVIGKDYGYTF. CDR3 DNA sequence: TGTGCCAGCAGCCAAGTTATCGGGAAAGACTATGGCTACACCTTC.

The rearrangement links TRBV5-8 to TRBJ1-5; 7 positions match TRBD1. J was trimmed by 3 bases and V by 0 bases; bases with no gene match: 3. The CDR3 runs 15 residues. CDR1 and CDR2 from the germline V gene are SGHTS and YDEGEE. CDR3 in DNA: TGTGCCAGCAGCTTGGGGGGACAGTTCAATCAGCCCCAGCATTTT. Translated, it gives CASSLGGQFNQPQHF.

This chain links TRBV30 with TRBJ1-3; D gene uncertain. Trimming removed 0 bases from V and 5 bases from J, with 11 bases in between. CDR1 is GTSNPN, CDR2 SVGIG, per germline (reference sequence). The CDR3 is made up of 14 amino acids. The CDR3 spells CAWSVPPQRNTIYF. CDR3 in DNA: TGTGCCTGGAGTGTACCTCCTCAGAGAAACACCATATATTTT.

CDR3 protein: CASSSPGTDRGYTF. DNA for the CDR3: TGTGCCAGCAGCTCTCCCGGGACAGATCGTGGCTACACCTTC. The chain has TRBV11-2 and TRBJ1-2, with 7 bases fitting TRBD1. V shed 4 bases and J 7 bases; nucleotides not matched to a gene: 9. CDR3 length: 14 amino acids. CDR1 and CDR2 (germline): SGHAT, FQNNGV.

The chain links TRBV5-4 to TRBJ1-2; 7 positions agree with TRBD1. V was pared by 1 base and J by 4 bases, with 10 bases of the junction left unmatched. Germline V CDR1 and CDR2: SGHNT, YYREEE (reference sequence). The CDR3 length is 16 residues. This chain's CDR3 is CASSLRNTGAVYGYTF. The CDR3 DNA follows: TGTGCCAGCAGCTTGCGTAATACAGGGGCTGTCTATGGCTACACCTTC.